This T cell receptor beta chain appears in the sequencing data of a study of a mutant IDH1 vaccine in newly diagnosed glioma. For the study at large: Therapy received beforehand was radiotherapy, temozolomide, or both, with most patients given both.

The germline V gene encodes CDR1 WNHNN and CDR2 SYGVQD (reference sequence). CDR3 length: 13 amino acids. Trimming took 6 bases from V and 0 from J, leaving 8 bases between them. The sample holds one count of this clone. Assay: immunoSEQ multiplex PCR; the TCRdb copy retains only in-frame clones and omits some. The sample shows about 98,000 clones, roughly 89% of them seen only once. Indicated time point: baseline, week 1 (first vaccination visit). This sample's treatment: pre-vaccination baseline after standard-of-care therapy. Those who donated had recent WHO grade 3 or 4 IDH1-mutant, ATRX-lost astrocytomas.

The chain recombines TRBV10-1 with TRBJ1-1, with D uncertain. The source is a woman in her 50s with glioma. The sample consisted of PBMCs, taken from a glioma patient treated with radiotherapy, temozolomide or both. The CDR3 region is CASSPSMNTEAFF. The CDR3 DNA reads TGCGCCAGCAGCCCATCCATGAACACTGAAGCTTTCTTT.